The rows below give T cell receptor beta chains drawn from one sample of a study of blood T cell repertoires in COVID-19. Clones were read by immunoSEQ multiplex PCR, and TCRdb kept only the in-frame ones, dropping some. Counted here are 180,000 or so clones, 86% occurring once; the ten biggest clones make up almost 1%. Sequenced sample: peripheral blood. The receptors were sampled from a young man with acute or convalescent COVID-19. CDR3s include the opening cysteine and the closing phenylalanine or tryptophan. Fields, in order: D gene, V gene, clone size, J gene, CDR3 DNA, CDR3 protein. The D gene is left open where the match is weak. Rows give clone size only sometimes, using once, few, many, or a class for an expanded clone.

.,TRBV9,.,TRBJ1-3,TGTGCCAGCAGCGCCCCATCGGGGGTCCCTCTCTCTGGAAACACCATATATTTT,CASSAPSGVPLSGNTIYF
.,TRBV4-1,.,TRBJ1-1,TGCGCCAGCAGCCAAGGGGCGCAGGCGAACACTGAAGCTTTCTTT,CASSQGAQANTEAFF
TRBD2,TRBV9,.,TRBJ2-1,TGTGCCAGCAGCGTAGTAGCGGGGAACTACAATGAGCAGTTCTTC,CASSVVAGNYNEQFF
TRBD2,TRBV29-1,.,TRBJ2-5,TGCAGCGTTGCTTATGGGGGGGGAGAGACCCAGTACTTC,CSVAYGGGETQYF
TRBD1,TRBV15,.,TRBJ1-6,TGTGCCACCAGTAAACAAACAGGGGGAAATTCACCCCTCCACTTT,CATSKQTGGNSPLHF
.,TRBV28,.,TRBJ2-1,TGTGCCAGCAGTTTTCACAGGAGCTCCTACAATGAGCAGTTCTTC,CASSFHRSSYNEQFF
TRBD1,TRBV18,.,TRBJ2-1,TGTGCCAGCTCTATGGACAGGCAGCTCCAGTTCTTC,CASSMDRQLQFF
TRBD2,TRBV15,.,TRBJ2-3,TGTGCCACCAGCAGAGCTAGCGGGGGGGCAGATACGCAGTATTTT,CATSRASGGADTQYF
.,TRBV24-1,.,TRBJ2-2,TGTGCCACCAGTGATCCCGGGACACTGAACACCGGGGAGCTGTTTTTT,CATSDPGTLNTGELFF
.,TRBV7-9,.,TRBJ2-1,TGTGCCAGCAGCCCCGAGCCAGGGGCGTACAATGAGCAGTTCTTC,CASSPEPGAYNEQFF
.,TRBV6-5,.,TRBJ1-1,TGTGCCAGCAGTTACTTGGTTTCAGGGTCGCCCCTTGGGGCTTTCTTT,CASSYLVSGSPLGAFF
TRBD1,TRBV19,.,TRBJ1-2,TGTGCCAGTAGTACGACGAACAGGGGACACACCTTC,CASSTTNRGHTF
TRBD1,TRBV18,once,TRBJ2-2,TGTGCCAGCTCACCACCCACAGGGGGAAACACCGGGGAGCTGTTTTTT,CASSPPTGGNTGELFF
TRBD1,TRBV5-1,.,TRBJ2-3,TGCGCCAGCAGCTCTGTAGAAGGGGACAGGGCGGATACGCAGTATTTT,CASSSVEGDRADTQYF
.,TRBV5-1,.,TRBJ2-1,TGCGCCAGCAGCTCAGGGGTTCATGAGCAGTTCTTC,CASSSGVHEQFF
.,TRBV6-4,few,TRBJ2-2,TGTGCCAGCAGTGAGCAAGACTCCCACACCGGGGAGCTGTTTTTT,CASSEQDSHTGELFF
TRBD1,TRBV24-1,.,TRBJ2-3,TGTGCCACCAGTGACCCCGGGACAGTGTCAGATACGCAGTATTTT,CATSDPGTVSDTQYF
.,TRBV25-1,.,TRBJ1-1,TGTGCCAGCAGGGGGCCCGCAACATATCTGAACACTGAAGCTTTCTTT,CASRGPATYLNTEAFF
.,TRBV21-1,few,TRBJ1-2,TGTGCCAGCAGCAAAGAGACGGTGCCGCAGAGGGCTACTAACTATGGCTACACCTTC,CASSKETVPQRATNYGYTF
.,TRBV3-1/TRBV3-2,.,TRBJ1-4,TGTGCCAGCAGCCAGGAGAGGGTTTCGAATGAAAAACTGTTTTTT,CASSQERVSNEKLFF
.,TRBV7-9,.,TRBJ2-5,TGTGCCAGCGGTTTGAGGGAAGGGGAGACCCAGTACTTC,CASGLREGETQYF
TRBD1,TRBV2,.,TRBJ2-1,TGTGCCAGCAAACCCGACAGGGGTGAGCAGTTCTTC,CASKPDRGEQFF
.,TRBV9,.,TRBJ2-6,TGTGCCAGCAGCGTAGCCGCAGGGTCTGGGGCCAACGTCCTGACTTTC,CASSVAAGSGANVLTF
.,TRBV27,.,TRBJ1-4,TGTGCCAGCAGTGTCTCAGGGTGGATTAATGAAAAACTGTTTTTT,CASSVSGWINEKLFF
TRBD1,TRBV18,.,TRBJ1-1,TGTGCCAGCTCACTCGACAGGGGAACAAACACTGAAGCTTTCTTT,CASSLDRGTNTEAFF
TRBD1,TRBV2,.,TRBJ1-5,TGTGCCAGCAGCGCGGGACAGGGGAGAATGAACAATCAGCCCCAGCATTTT,CASSAGQGRMNNQPQHF
TRBD2,TRBV6-2/TRBV6-3,.,TRBJ2-7,TGTGCCAGCAGCGGGACTAGCTCCTACGAGCAGTACTTC,CASSGTSSYEQYF
TRBD1,TRBV7-9,.,TRBJ1-1,TGTGCCAGCAGCTTGACAGGGAGAAGGAACACTGAAGCTTTCTTT,CASSLTGRRNTEAFF
.,TRBV11-2,few,TRBJ2-1,TGTGCCAGCAGCTTAGGACGCGGGGCCCCTACGGGTGAGCAGTTCTTC,CASSLGRGAPTGEQFF
.,TRBV15,.,TRBJ1-5,TGTGCCACCAGCAGGGAGTATAGCAATCAGCCCCAGCATTTT,CATSREYSNQPQHF
.,TRBV6-5,.,TRBJ1-3,TGTGCCGTCCGGCGGGGGGCGTCTGGAAACACCATATATTTT,CAVRRGASGNTIYF
TRBD1,TRBV11-2,.,TRBJ2-2,TGTGCCAGCAGCTTAGTTTCGGGGACAGTGAACACCGGGGAGCTGTTTTTT,CASSLVSGTVNTGELFF
.,TRBV7-9,.,TRBJ2-1,TGTGCCAGCAGCTTAACCCAGGAGGTAGTTCGTGTCTTC,CASSLTQEVVRVF
.,TRBV27,.,TRBJ1-6,TGTGCCAGCAGTTTCGTTGAGGCCTATAATTCACCCCTCCACTTT,CASSFVEAYNSPLHF
TRBD1,TRBV2,.,TRBJ1-5,TGTGCCAGCAGGACAGGGGACGGCAATCAGCCCCAGCATTTT,CASRTGDGNQPQHF
TRBD1,TRBV28,.,TRBJ2-1,TGTGCCAGCAGTAAACCCGGGACAGGGTCCTACAATGAGCAGTTCTTC,CASSKPGTGSYNEQFF
TRBD1,TRBV19,few,TRBJ1-5,TGTGCCAGTAGCAAATCGGACAGGGTAGGTCAGCCCCAGCATTTT,CASSKSDRVGQPQHF
.,TRBV14,once,TRBJ1-6,TGTGCCAGCAGCCAAGGCGAACCCCTCCACTTT,CASSQGEPLHF
TRBD2,TRBV6-6,.,TRBJ2-5,TGTGCCAGCAGGGGTACTAGCGGGGGCCCCAACTTC,CASRGTSGGPNF
.,TRBV21-1,once,TRBJ2-1,TGTGCCAGCAGCAACTACCTAGCGACAGGGGGCTCGGAGAATGAGCAGTTCTTC,CASSNYLATGGSENEQFF
.,TRBV2,.,TRBJ1-1,TGTGCCAGCAGGACAATAGAAGCTTTCTTT,CASRTIEAFF
TRBD1,TRBV2,.,TRBJ1-5,TGTGCCAGCAGTGGACAGGGCGTTAGCAATCAGCCCCAGCATTTT,CASSGQGVSNQPQHF
.,TRBV19,.,TRBJ2-3,TGTGCCAGTAGTATGGACGCCGGGACATCTATAGCCCCAGATACGCAGTATTTT,CASSMDAGTSIAPDTQYF
TRBD2,TRBV5-1,.,TRBJ2-5,TGCGCCAGCAGCTCCTCGACTAGCGGGGGCGAGACCCAGTACTTC,CASSSSTSGGETQYF
TRBD2,TRBV5-8,.,TRBJ2-7,TGTGCCACCACCGGGATGGGGGGGGCCTACGAGCAGTACTTC,CATTGMGGAYEQYF